The TCR beta chain under discussion was sequenced for a study of cytomegalovirus exposure and HLA in healthy donors. The CDR3 runs 17 residues. V was pared by 4 bases and J by 3 bases, with 8 bases of the junction left unmatched. From germline, CDR1 is MDHEN and CDR2 SYDVKM. Primers: 60 Vbeta forward and 13 Jbeta reverse. The method was immunoSEQ multiplex PCR; TCRdb's version includes in-frame clones alone and lacks a portion of them. This sample has 150,000 or so clones, with more than 70% found just once. The J gene is TRBJ2-6, the V gene TRBV28, with 8 bases fitting TRBD1. The sample comprised PBMCs. The sequence came from a man aged 45-65 years in good health and CMV-seronegative. CDR3 protein: CASSSETGVRGANVLTF. Here the CDR3 DNA reads TGTGCCAGCAGTTCCGAGACAGGGGTGCGTGGGGCCAACGTCCTGACTTTC.